This T cell receptor (beta chain) was identified in a study of blood T cell repertoires in COVID-19 (TCRdb year 2020). Regarding the complete study: Collaborator samples came from the United States, Italy and Spain and covered acute and convalescent phases of COVID-19. The prospective study material was composed of cDNA or gDNA derived from T cells, B-cell-depleted T cells, or PBMCs. The dataset comprised deeply sampled blood TCRbeta repertoires from subjects exposed to, actively infected with, or recovered from COVID-19. The repertoires were made available in a free public database intended to serve as a resource for research on the immune response to SARS-CoV-2. Samples came from the ongoing ImmuneRACE study (first 160 participants) plus 1,254 subjects from 6 global collaborators. Sample metadata almost always included a de-identified subject ID, COVID-19 status, age in years and sex. Where HLA class I and class II types were available, the types were taken from metadata supplied by the sample provider, not from assay-based typing.

TCRbeta CDR3 regions were amplified from genomic DNA by means of the immunoSEQ Assay, a bias-controlled multiplex PCR. The authors' pipeline ran thus. Within the assay, amplification of reference gene primers was used to estimate how many nucleated cells each sample contained. To quantify the absolute abundance of each unique TCRbeta CDR3 rearrangement, sequence reads were collapsed and filtered. For each sample, productive Simpson clonality was calculated as the square root of Simpson's diversity index across productive rearrangements. Here the immuneACCESS table is served through TCRdb, limited to in-frame sequences with V and J called. Missing clones are a known gap in these copies; in checked studies unresolved V genes cover under half, and the rest lacks a known reason. That table furnishes V, J and clone size, whereas the DNA furnished D and trimming. In this sample the table shows around 260,000 clones, 86% of which occur a single time. Jointly, the top ten make up 3% of the sample.

Reading from cysteine to phenylalanine, the CDR3 counts 13 amino acids. Here the CDR3 DNA is all that survives: 39 bases in frame from base 1. V loses 0 bases, J loses 5 bases, and the germline ends lie 8 bases apart. From a lookup of the germline V gene, CDR1 and CDR2 are SGHRS and YFSETQ. Overall study results and their limits: How much clinical and demographic metadata was included differed by source and by participant, and the metadata was provided uncurated.

Collaborating institutions collected whole blood in K2EDTA tubes following their own protocols. Collaborator samples were shipped for TCRbeta analysis as frozen whole blood, isolated PBMCs, or DNA extracted from either sample type. On this clone itself: It has no known antigen specificity. Per-base qualities were not stored, and no clone one base away is much larger.

The source material was peripheral blood. This receptor chain uses TRBV5-1 and TRBJ2-5; D gene: possibly TRBD1, on 5 matching bases. The source of this sequence is a woman between 25 and 40 years old with active or convalescent COVID-19. This receptor carries the CDR3 CASSLAGRETQYF. The sequenced DNA: TGCGCCAGCAGCTTGGCAGGGCGGGAGACCCAGTACTTC.